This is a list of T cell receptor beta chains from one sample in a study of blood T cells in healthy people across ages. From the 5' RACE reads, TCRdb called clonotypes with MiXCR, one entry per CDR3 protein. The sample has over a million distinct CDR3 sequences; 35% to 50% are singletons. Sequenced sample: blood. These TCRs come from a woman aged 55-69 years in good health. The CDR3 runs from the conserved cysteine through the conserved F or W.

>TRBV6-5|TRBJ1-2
CASRDRVSNYGYTF
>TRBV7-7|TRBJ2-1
CASSPGQGVGNVQFF
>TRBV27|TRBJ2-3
CASSRGGAFNADTQYF
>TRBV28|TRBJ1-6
CASSQMGQNNSPLHF
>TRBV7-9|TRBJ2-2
CASSLPDAAGELFF
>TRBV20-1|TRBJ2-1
CSASRGGRGGSYNEQFF
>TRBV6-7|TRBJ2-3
CASRPPATGGLGDTQYF
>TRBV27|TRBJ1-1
CASKGQTNTEAFF
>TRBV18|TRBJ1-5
CASSPGTGENQPQHF
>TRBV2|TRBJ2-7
CASSYTLTSYEQYF
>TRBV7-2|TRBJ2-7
CASSTWTGPYEQYF
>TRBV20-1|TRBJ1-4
CSARALGLKNEKLFF
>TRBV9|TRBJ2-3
CASSEPKTGKGTDTQYF
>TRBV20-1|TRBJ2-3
CSARPPSGSRIDTQYF
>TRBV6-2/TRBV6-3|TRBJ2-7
CASSYGLPGFSYEQYF
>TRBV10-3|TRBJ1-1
CAIAPGTGITEAFF
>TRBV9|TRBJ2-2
CASSVQGYPNTGELFF
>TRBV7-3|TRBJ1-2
CASSLLGRSSNYGYTF
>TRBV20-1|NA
CSAPGVYNEQYF
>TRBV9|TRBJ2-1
CASSVQGDNEQFF